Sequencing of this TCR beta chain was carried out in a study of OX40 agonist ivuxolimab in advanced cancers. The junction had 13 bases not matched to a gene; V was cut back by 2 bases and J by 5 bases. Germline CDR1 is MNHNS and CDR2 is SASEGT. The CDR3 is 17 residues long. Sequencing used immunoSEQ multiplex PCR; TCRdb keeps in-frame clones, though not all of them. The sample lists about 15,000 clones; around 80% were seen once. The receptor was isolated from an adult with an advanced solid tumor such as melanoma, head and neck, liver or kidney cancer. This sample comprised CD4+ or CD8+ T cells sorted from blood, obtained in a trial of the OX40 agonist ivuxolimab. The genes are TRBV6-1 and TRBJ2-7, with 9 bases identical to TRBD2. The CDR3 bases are TGTGCCAGCAGTGAACGGGCCCTTAGCGGGGGTCATGACGAGCAGTACTTC. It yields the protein CASSERALSGGHDEQYF.